The 30 T cell receptor beta chains below all came from one sample that was sequenced in a study of shared clonotypes between healthy human individuals. CD45RO-negative cells were positively selected for CCR7, leaving out terminally differentiated effector memory CD45RA+ cells. TCRdb's table, derived via immunoSEQ multiplex PCR, lists solely in-frame clones and lacks some. The sample contains more than 500,000 clones, approximately 96% of which appear only once. The sample consisted of naive CD8+ T cells sorted from blood. The receptors originated from a woman aged 25 to 39 in good health.

This chain connects TRBV7-9 to TRBJ1-3; D uncertain. The germline V gene has CDR1 SEHNR and CDR2 FQNEAQ (reference sequence). Deletions cut 2 bases from V and 0 bases from J, with 14 bases between. This CDR3 has 17 residues. The CDR3 region is CASSLFGQVHSGNTIYF. DNA for the CDR3: TGTGCCAGCAGCTTATTTGGGCAGGTGCACTCTGGAAACACCATATATTTT. The full variable domain, rest sourced from reference TRBV7-9 and TRBJ1-3, is DTGVSQNPRHKITKRGQNVTFRCDPISEHNRLYWYRQTLGQGPEFLTYFQNEAQLEKSRLLSDRFSAERPKGSFSTLEIQRTEQGDSAMYLCASSLFGQVHSGNTIYFGEGSWLTVV.

V usage is TRBV19 and J usage is TRBJ1-1; D is possibly TRBD1 (6 bases). The CDR3 has 15 amino acids. The V and J ends lost 0 bases and 4 bases respectively, with 12 bases between them. In germline, CDR1 is LNHDA, CDR2 SQIVND (reference sequence). CDR3 sequence reads: CASSIDQGRGTEAFF. The CDR3 nucleotides read TGTGCCAGTAGTATAGATCAGGGGCGTGGCACTGAAGCTTTCTTT.

The V call is TRBV30, the J call TRBJ2-5; D is ambiguous. Gene TRBJ2-7 matches the end of the DNA better, so the J call may be wrong. The CDR3 covers 12 residues. Germline CDR1 GTSNPN, CDR2 SVGIG (reference sequence). CDR3 sequence reads: CASVSSAYEQYF. CDR3 nucleotides: TGTGCCTCAGTCTCCTCTGCCTACGAGCAGTACTTC.

This sequence joins TRBV5-1 and TRBJ1-2; D not certain. Between the trimmed V and J ends, which lost 4 bases and 7 bases, there was a span of 11 bases. Germline V gives CDR1 SGHRS, CDR2 YFSETQ. The CDR3 sequence is 12 residues long. The CDR3 DNA sequence: TGCGCCAGCAGCCTGGATTTGGGTGGCTACACCTTC. This encodes CASSLDLGGYTF. Combining the CDR3 with reference TRBV5-1 and TRBJ1-2 gives the whole variable domain KAGVTQTPRYLIKTRGQQVTLSCSPISGHRSVSWYQQTPGQGLQFLFEYFSETQRNKGNFPGRFSGRQFSNSRSEMNVSTLELGDSALYLCASSLDLGGYTFGSGTRLTVV.

The V gene is TRBV27, the J gene TRBJ2-7, with a weak D call TRBD2 (6 bases). CDR1 and CDR2 from the germline V gene are MNHEY and SMNVEV (reference sequence). Trimming took off 3 bases at V and 4 bases at J, with 10 bases between the two ends. CDR3 length equals 13 residues. The CDR3 loop is CASSLKSGYEQYF. The CDR3 bases are TGTGCCAGCAGTTTGAAGAGCGGGTACGAGCAGTACTTC.

This chain connects TRBV19 to TRBJ2-7; 10 bases align to TRBD1. This CDR3 spans 15 amino acids. V trimming: 6 bases; J trimming: 2 bases; junction bases outside the gene matches: 7. The germline CDR1 and CDR2 sequences are LNHDA and SQIVND (reference sequence). The CDR3 region is CASSMGTGATYEQYF. As DNA, the CDR3 is TGTGCCAGTAGCATGGGGACAGGGGCCACCTACGAGCAGTACTTC.

The chain joins TRBV9 to TRBJ2-5; 7 nucleotides align to TRBD1. The J call is doubtful: the DNA matches TRBJ2-7 better. CDR1 SGDLS and CDR2 YYNGEE come from the germline V gene. The CDR3 covers 15 residues. In DNA form, the CDR3 reads TGTGCCAGCAGCGTAACCGGGACAGAGTCCTACGAGCAGTACTTC. Protein: CASSVTGTESYEQYF.

The chain recombines TRBV19 with TRBJ1-1; unclear D gene. Germline V lookup: CDR1 LNHDA, CDR2 SQIVND (reference sequence). The V end lost 5 bases, the J end lost 1 base, and 5 bases lay between the germline ends. This CDR3 is 12 amino acids long. CDR3 nucleotides: TGTGCCAGTAGTTGGTCGAACACTGAAGCTTTCTTT. Translated, it gives CASSWSNTEAFF.

V usage is TRBV27 and J usage is TRBJ2-1, with D possibly matching TRBD2 (7 bases). Trimming removed 1 base at V and 7 bases at J, with 14 bases between. This CDR3 spans 15 amino acids. Germline lookup yields CDR1 MNHEY and CDR2 SMNVEV (reference sequence). In nucleotides, the CDR3 is TGTGCCAGCAGTTTATGGGGGGGCACGGGTAATGAGCAGTTCTTC. Residues: CASSLWGGTGNEQFF.

The chain links TRBV28 to TRBJ2-1, with 8 bases matching TRBD2. The V gene's germline CDR1 is MDHEN and CDR2 SYDVKM. The CDR3 is 15 residues long. Trimming cost V 5 bases and J 10 bases; bases outside gene matches: 13. This CDR3 is CASSHIAGKFLEQFF. For the CDR3, the DNA is TGTGCCAGCAGTCATATAGCGGGGAAGTTCCTCGAGCAGTTCTTC.

A word on this clone: Different DNA sequences within this sample yield the same CDR3. The rearrangement joins TRBV4-2 to TRBJ1-2; the D is unclear. The V gene lost 5 bases and the J gene lost 4 bases, with 8 bases spanning the gap. Germline CDR1 and CDR2: LGHNA and YNFKEQ. CDR3 length equals 12 residues. The CDR3 region has the DNA TGTGCCAGCAGCTCGGGAACCTATGGCTACACCTTC. Its protein is CASSSGTYGYTF.

The rearrangement uses TRBV11-1 and TRBJ1-6; 8 bases align to TRBD1. This CDR3 region has 14 residues. J was trimmed by 11 bases and V by 5 bases; bases with no gene match: 8. Per the germline V gene, CDR1 is SGHAT and CDR2 is FQDESV (reference sequence). CDR3 nucleotides: TGTGCCAGCAGCGGTGGGGACAGGAGCGCACCCCTCCACTTT. As protein: CASSGGDRSAPLHF.

Comment on this clone: Within the sample, other DNA sequences also encode this same CDR3. The rearrangement links TRBV9 to TRBJ2-7; tentatively, D is TRBD1 (5 bases). With 0 bases removed from V and 2 bases from J, the gap between germline ends came to 9 bases. CDR3 length equals 14 residues. Germline V gene sequence: CDR1 SGDLS, CDR2 YYNGEE. The CDR3 DNA sequence: TGTGCCAGCAGCGTAGGGGGCGAAACCTACGAGCAGTACTTC. Translating gives CASSVGGETYEQYF.

The chain combines TRBV28 with TRBJ2-5; D is ambiguous. The J call is in doubt because the DNA end fits TRBJ2-7 better. The CDR3 loop spans 12 amino acids. Germline V CDR1 and CDR2: MDHEN, SYDVKM. The CDR3 nucleotides read TGTGCCAGCAGTTTATTGGAATACGAGCAGTACTTC. Its translation: CASSLLEYEQYF.

The gene calls are TRBV11-2 and TRBJ2-3; D remains unclear. CDR1 SGHAT and CDR2 FQNNGV come from the germline V gene. The CDR3 has 13 residues. V lost 5 bases to trimming and J lost 2 bases, with 8 bases between them. Here the CDR3 reads CASSPYYTDTQYF. CDR3 in DNA: TGTGCCAGCAGCCCTTACTACACAGATACGCAGTATTTT.

This clone was counted a single time. The CDR3 reads CASSFSTLNTQYF. The CDR3 DNA follows: TGTGCCAGCAGCTTCTCGACACTGAATACGCAGTATTTT. The chain carries TRBV11-2 and TRBJ2-3; no clear D gene. The CDR3 length is 13 residues. Trimming took off 3 bases at V and 7 bases at J, with 11 bases between the two ends. The germline V gene has CDR1 SGHAT and CDR2 FQNNGV.

V usage is TRBV19 and J usage is TRBJ1-5; D possibly corresponds to TRBD1 (6 bases). The CDR3 spans 19 residues. Germline-derived CDR1 and CDR2 are LNHDA and SQIVND (reference sequence). The V and J ends lost 2 bases and 0 bases respectively, with 20 bases between them. CDR3 loop: CASSIKAGEGIYSNQPQHF. DNA for the CDR3: TGTGCCAGTAGTATAAAGGCAGGGGAGGGGATTTATAGCAATCAGCCCCAGCATTTT.

This chain links TRBV9 with TRBJ2-1; D is ambiguous. Trimming removed 5 bases at V and 5 bases at J, with 8 bases between. Germline V gives CDR1 SGDLS, CDR2 YYNGEE. The CDR3 runs to 12 residues. The CDR3 bases are TGTGCCAGCAGGGCGGAGAACAATGAGCAGTTCTTC. It yields the protein CASRAENNEQFF.

This clone came up once. This sequence joins TRBV5-3 and TRBJ1-2, with a possible D match to TRBD1 (5 bases). TRBV5-3 carries the ORF label, with uncertain function. This CDR3 region has 12 residues. V dropped 4 bases and J dropped 6 bases, with 10 bases sitting between them. CDR3: CARSPGRHGYTF. CDR3 DNA: TGTGCCAGAAGCCCAGGGAGGCATGGCTACACCTTC.

This clone has only one observation. The V call is TRBV20-1, the J call TRBJ2-1; maybe TRBD1 (5 bases). V was trimmed by 6 bases and J by 16 bases, leaving 13 bases between them. The CDR3 contains 9 residues. Germline loops: CDR1 DFQATT, CDR2 SNEGSKA (reference sequence). CDR3 residues: CSAGPRRFF. The CDR3, as DNA: TGCAGTGCGGGGCCTAGGCGTTTCTTC.

The gene calls are TRBV19 and TRBJ2-1, with 7 bases fitting TRBD1. Germline trimming cut 4 bases from V and 8 bases from J; bases unmatched to any gene: 8. The V gene's germline CDR1 is LNHDA and CDR2 SQIVND (reference sequence). The CDR3 sequence is 14 residues long. This CDR3 reads CASSTGQVSDEQFF. Here the CDR3 DNA reads TGTGCCAGTAGTACAGGACAGGTTAGCGATGAGCAGTTCTTC.

V gene TRBV13 combines with J gene TRBJ1-5, with 10 bases that match TRBD1. The CDR3 is made up of 16 amino acids. The trim removed 4 bases at V and 3 bases at J, leaving 6 bases unmatched. CDR1 is PRHDT, CDR2 FYEKMQ, per germline (reference sequence). As DNA, the CDR3 is TGTGCCAGCAGCTATTGGACAGGGGGTCCCAATCAGCCCCAGCATTTT. Its protein is CASSYWTGGPNQPQHF.

The rearrangement joins TRBV13 to TRBJ2-5; TRBD2 is a possible D gene (5 bases). TRBJ2-7 explains the end of the DNA better; the J call may be wrong. CDR1 and CDR2 (germline): PRHDT, FYEKMQ (reference sequence). This CDR3 contains 14 residues. For the CDR3, the DNA is TGTGCCAGCAGACAACTAGGTGGGTCCTACGAGCAGTACTTC. Protein sequence: CASRQLGGSYEQYF.

This CDR3 is CASSQNIAGGPYNEQFF. The CDR3 region has the DNA TGTGCCAGCAGCCAGAATATAGCGGGAGGGCCTTACAATGAGCAGTTCTTC. This chain connects TRBV4-2 to TRBJ2-1; 11 bases fit TRBD2. The CDR3 length is 17 residues. Trimming cost V 3 bases and J 4 bases; bases outside gene matches: 8. The germline gives CDR1 LGHNA, CDR2 YNFKEQ.

The gene calls are TRBV25-1 and TRBJ1-1; D gene uncertain. Germline V gene data show CDR1 as MGHDK and CDR2 as SYGVNS. The CDR3 has 11 amino acids. Trimming pared 6 bases from V and 3 bases from J, leaving 5 bases between. CDR3 loop: CASRWDTEAFF. In nucleotides, the CDR3 is TGTGCCAGCAGATGGGACACTGAAGCTTTCTTT.

The rearrangement joins TRBV6-6 to TRBJ2-5; D may be TRBD1 (6 bases). The end of the DNA fits TRBJ2-7 better, so the J call may be wrong. This CDR3 spans 13 amino acids. Germline lookup yields CDR1 MNHNY and CDR2 SVGAGI (reference sequence). In DNA, the CDR3 is TGTGCCAGCAGTAACGGACAGTCCTACGAGCAGTACTTC. Encoded protein: CASSNGQSYEQYF.

The table lists this clone with a count of one. The chain couples TRBV2 to TRBJ2-1; D unresolved. Germline V CDR1 and CDR2: SNHLY, FYNNEI. This CDR3 comprises 15 residues. The V and J ends lost 3 bases and 0 bases respectively, with 9 bases between them. DNA of the CDR3: TGTGCCAGCAGTGATATCGGAAGCTCCTACAATGAGCAGTTCTTC. Protein product: CASSDIGSSYNEQFF.

The chain is built from TRBV7-9 and TRBJ1-1; TRBD1 might be the D (5 bases). In germline, CDR1 is SEHNR, CDR2 FQNEAQ (reference sequence). There are 14 residues in the CDR3. V lost 3 bases to trimming and J lost 0 bases, with 8 bases between them. CDR3: CASSLGGLNTEAFF. The DNA of the CDR3 is TGTGCCAGCAGCTTGGGGGGGTTGAACACTGAAGCTTTCTTT.

This clone was detected only once. The chain uses TRBV29-1 and TRBJ1-2, with D maybe TRBD1 (5 bases). Between the trimmed V and J ends, which lost 0 bases and 4 bases, there was a span of 12 bases. The CDR3 has 14 amino acids. Per the germline V gene, CDR1 is SQVTM and CDR2 is ANQGSEA. Here the CDR3 DNA reads TGCAGCGTTGAAGAACGACAGCTAAGCTATGGCTACACCTTC. This translates into CSVEERQLSYGYTF.

This clone has just a few counts. V usage is TRBV9 and J usage is TRBJ1-1, with 9 bases lining up with TRBD1. CDR3 size: 15 residues. The germline V gene has CDR1 SGDLS and CDR2 YYNGEE. With V trimmed by 3 bases and J by 1 base, 4 bases remained unmatched. This CDR3 reads CASSGPGQGNTEAFF. CDR3 coding DNA: TGTGCCAGCAGCGGACCGGGACAGGGGAACACTGAAGCTTTCTTT.